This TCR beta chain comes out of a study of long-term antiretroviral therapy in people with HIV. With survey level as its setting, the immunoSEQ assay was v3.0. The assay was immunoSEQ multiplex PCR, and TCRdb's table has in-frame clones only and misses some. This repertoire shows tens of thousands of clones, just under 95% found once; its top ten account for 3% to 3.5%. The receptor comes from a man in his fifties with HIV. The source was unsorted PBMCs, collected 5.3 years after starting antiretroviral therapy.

CDR3 bases: TGTGCCAGCGGGACTTACGAGCAGTACTTC. This translates into CASGTYEQYF. This chain uses TRBV27 with TRBJ2-7; TRBD2 might be the D (6 bases). The length of the CDR3 is 10 residues. Germline CDR1 MNHEY, CDR2 SMNVEV (reference sequence). V lost 8 bases, J lost 4 bases, and 6 bases lay in between.